The 18 T cell receptor beta chains listed next were all sequenced from one sample in a study of circulating CD8 cells and anti-PD-1 response in melanoma. The QIAseq Immune Repertoire TCR panel built the libraries from roughly 16 ng of total RNA. TCRdb analysed the reads with MiXCR anew, one entry per CDR3 protein. The sample contains approximately 400 distinct CDR3 sequences, more than 10% of which appear only once. Live CD3+CD8+TCRalphabeta+ cells were sorted into four subsets by PD-1 and/or TIGIT. The input for sequencing was CD8+ T cells from PBMCs, taken at baseline or after one month of anti-PD-1 therapy (not recorded which). Source of these receptors: a human donor with melanoma.

This clonotype is termed medium-sized. This chain uses TRBV7-3 with TRBJ2-1, with D perhaps matching TRBD2 (7 bases). Germline V gives CDR1 SGHTA, CDR2 FQGTGA. V was pared by 4 bases and J by 8 bases, with 18 bases between. The CDR3 is 15 amino acids. CDR3 amino acids: CASSSSGGGGDEQFF. The CDR3 nucleotides read TGTGCCAGCAGCTCATCCGGAGGAGGGGGGGATGAGCAGTTCTTC.

The chain joins TRBV28 to TRBJ2-7, with 8 bases aligning to TRBD1. Losses at the gene ends were 5 bases for V and 2 bases for J; bases not matched to a gene: 5. CDR3 length equals 14 residues. The V gene's germline CDR1 is MDHEN and CDR2 SYDVKM. Written as DNA, the CDR3 is TGTGCCAGCAGTCCCACAGGGGGGACCTACGAGCAGTACTTC. This gives the protein CASSPTGGTYEQYF. The entire variable domain, with the rest obtained from reference TRBV28 and TRBJ2-7, is as follows: DVKVTQSSRYLVKRTGEKVFLECVQDMDHENMFWYRQDPGLGLRLIYFSYDVKMKEKGDIPEGYSVSREKKERFSLILESASTNQTSMYLCASSPTGGTYEQYFGPGTRLTVT.

About this clonotype itself: Given a much more abundant clone one base away, this may be a read error. The J gene is TRBJ2-7, the V gene TRBV27, with a possible D match to TRBD2 (5 bases). This CDR3 contains 16 residues. Trimming removed 2 bases at V and 0 bases at J, with 14 bases between. Germline V gene data show CDR1 as MNHEY and CDR2 as SMNVEV (reference sequence). The CDR3: CASSLDGLGASYEQYF. CDR3 nucleotide sequence: TGTGCCAGCAGTTTAGATGGACTGGGCGCCTCCTACGAGCAGTACTTC.

In its sample, this clonotype ranks as medium-sized. The chain couples TRBV9 to TRBJ2-5; 13 nucleotides line up with TRBD2. CDR3 length: 18 amino acids. The V and J ends lost 0 bases and 2 bases, in that order; junction bases with no gene match: 7. Germline values: CDR1 SGDLS, CDR2 YYNGEE. This CDR3 is CASSVGGLAGPRQETQYF. Written as DNA, the CDR3 is TGTGCCAGCAGCGTAGGGGGACTAGCGGGACCGAGACAAGAGACCCAGTACTTC.

The chain combines TRBV27 with TRBJ2-7; D is possibly TRBD1 or TRBD2 (6 bases each). Trimming stripped 8 bases from V and 7 bases from J, with 18 bases between. CDR3 length: 13 amino acids. The germline CDR1 and CDR2 sequences are MNHEY and SMNVEV (reference sequence). The CDR3 DNA reads TGTGCCAGCGGATACACGGGGGCAGGGGAGCAGTACTTC. Translated, it gives CASGYTGAGEQYF.

This clonotype was picked up a small number of times. A much larger clone differs by one base, so this may be a read error. This sequence joins TRBV28 and TRBJ1-2; D remains unclear. This CDR3 spans 11 amino acids. CDR1 is MDHEN, CDR2 SYDVKM, per germline. In DNA, the CDR3 is TGTGCCAGCAGTTTCCCCCTGGGCTACGCCTTC. Protein product: CASSFPLGYAF.

Points on this clonotype: A much larger clone differs by one base, so this may be a read error. This rearrangement joins TRBV7-2 to TRBJ2-1; D is perhaps TRBD2 (6 bases). The V gene lost 8 bases and the J gene lost 8 bases, with 16 bases spanning the gap. This CDR3 contains 13 residues. Germline CDR1 SGHTA, CDR2 FQGNSA. The CDR3 DNA is TGTGCCAGCCGCGGGGCGGTTGGATATGAGCAGTTCTTC. Its protein is CASRGAVGYEQFF.

The chain carries TRBV19 and TRBJ2-3; 14 nucleotides line up with TRBD2. Per germline, CDR1 LNHDA and CDR2 SQIVND (reference sequence). CDR3 length equals 16 residues. The trim removed 4 bases at V and 1 base at J, leaving 1 base unmatched. The CDR3 loop reads CASSRGLAGGTDTQYF. In DNA, the CDR3 is TGTGCCAGTAGTAGGGGACTAGCGGGGGGCACAGATACGCAGTATTTT. Full variable domain (rest looked up from reference TRBV19 and TRBJ2-3): DGGITQSPKYLFRKEGQNVTLSCEQNLNHDAMYWYRQDPGQGLRLIYYSQIVNDFQKGDIAEGYSVSREKKESFPLTVTSAQKNPTAFYLCASSRGLAGGTDTQYFGPGTRLTVL.

In its sample, this clonotype is hyperexpanded (1% or more). The genes are TRBV7-3 and TRBJ2-3; 8 bases fit TRBD2. The CDR3 totals 15 residues. The V segment lost 5 bases and the J segment 4 bases; nucleotides outside the gene matches: 8. Germline-derived CDR1 and CDR2 are SGHTA and FQGTGA. The CDR3 DNA sequence: TGTGCCAGCAGCCGACTAGCGCTTTCAGCAGATACGCAGTATTTT. This gives the protein CASSRLALSADTQYF.

In this sample, this clonotype is medium-sized. The chain recombines TRBV27 with TRBJ2-3; 8 positions agree with TRBD2. CDR1 and CDR2 (germline): MNHEY, SMNVEV (reference sequence). The length of the CDR3 is 15 residues. The V and J ends lost 5 bases and 1 base, in that order; junction bases with no gene match: 5. CDR3 nucleotides: TGTGCCAGCAGTCCTGGACTAGCAGGCACAGATACGCAGTATTTT. It yields the protein CASSPGLAGTDTQYF.

By sample share, this clonotype is medium-sized. The chain combines TRBV28 with TRBJ1-5; D remains ambiguous. The CDR3 spans 12 residues. Germline CDR1 reads MDHEN; CDR2 reads SYDVKM. Trimming left V 11 bases short and J 3 bases short, with 11 bases between. The DNA of the CDR3 is TGTGCCTCTGGGCGCGCCAATCAGCCCCAGCATTTT. This sequence encodes CASGRANQPQHF.

By sample share, this clonotype is medium-sized (0.01 to 0.1%). This CDR3 is CASSLSGPGSYNEQFF. For the CDR3, the DNA is TGTGCCAGCAGTTTATCCGGGCCCGGCTCCTACAATGAGCAGTTCTTC. This chain uses TRBV28 with TRBJ2-1; D not resolved. V lost 1 base and J 0 bases, leaving 10 bases between the germline ends. The CDR3 has 16 amino acids. Germline lookup yields CDR1 MDHEN and CDR2 SYDVKM.

In its sample, this clonotype ranks as medium-sized. This chain uses TRBV2 with TRBJ2-7; D call uncertain. Germline-derived CDR1 and CDR2 are SNHLY and FYNNEI. This CDR3 is built from 14 residues. Trimming took off 6 bases at V and 0 bases at J, with 12 bases between the two ends. CDR3 nucleotides: TGTGCCAGCAGCCCGGTCCAAAGCTCCTACGAGCAGTACTTC. This translates into CASSPVQSSYEQYF.

This sequence joins TRBV6-5 and TRBJ2-4; possible D gene TRBD2, 5 bases. The CDR3 is made up of 15 amino acids. Germline V gene data show CDR1 as MNHEY and CDR2 as SVGAGI. Trimming took off 2 bases at V and 6 bases at J, with 14 bases between the two ends. The CDR3 DNA sequence: TGTGCCAGCAGTTACGCGGAAATAGGGAGAAACATTCAGTACTTC. It codes for CASSYAEIGRNIQYF.

Judged by abundance, this clonotype is medium-sized (0.01 to 0.1%). V is TRBV27 and J is TRBJ2-7, with D possibly being TRBD2 (5 bases). Germline CDR1 MNHEY, CDR2 SMNVEV (reference sequence). This CDR3 has 13 residues. V dropped 5 bases and J dropped 6 bases, with 14 bases sitting between them. The CDR3 region has the DNA TGTGCCAGCAGTAATACCGCCGCGGGCGAGCAGTACTTC. Amino acids: CASSNTAAGEQYF.

This clonotype rates as medium-sized. The chain uses TRBV7-3 and TRBJ2-1; 9 nucleotides match TRBD2. This CDR3 is 15 amino acids long. The junction had 11 bases not matched to a gene; V was cut back by 5 bases and J by 9 bases. CDR1 and CDR2 (germline): SGHTA, FQGTGA. For the CDR3, the DNA is TGTGCCAGCAGCCGACTGGCGGGAGGGGTAGGTGAGCAGTTCTTC. This sequence encodes CASSRLAGGVGEQFF.

This clonotype is deemed large (0.1 to 1%). The V gene is TRBV7-3, the J gene TRBJ2-5, with TRBD1 identical over 9 bases. The CDR3 is 14 amino acids. The germline V gene has CDR1 SGHTA and CDR2 FQGTGA. V lost 5 bases to trimming and J lost 5 bases; unmatched junction nucleotides: 6. The CDR3 nucleotides are TGTGCCAGCAGCGCCGGGACAGGGAAGGAGACCCAGTACTTC. This encodes CASSAGTGKETQYF.

This clonotype is medium-sized in the sample. V and J are TRBV2 and TRBJ2-2; 7 nucleotides match TRBD2. After removal of 3 bases from V and 4 bases from J, the junction contained 5 bases not matched to a gene. The germline V gene has CDR1 SNHLY and CDR2 FYNNEI. The CDR3 has 15 residues. CDR3 in DNA: TGTGCCAGCAGTGACATTAGGACTAGCACCGGGGAGCTGTTTTTT. It encodes CASSDIRTSTGELFF.